The clone carrying this T cell receptor (beta chain) is medium-sized in the sample. TCRdb re-derived calls from the 5' RACE reads in MiXCR, one entry per CDR3 protein. The table lists 2,500 to 3,000 distinct CDR3 sequences, over 10% of them singletons. The sample originates from a study of spatial heterogeneity in lung cancer. V dropped 1 base and J dropped 6; count of bases not matched to a gene: 6. Germline CDR1 LGHNA, CDR2 YNFKEQ. CDR3 length: 16 residues. Time point meaning: sample taken at primary tumor resection. Researchers sequenced whole RNA taken from tumor, nontumor lung or frozen PBMC without sorting.

The sample consisted of normal lung tissue next to the tumor, taken at surgery. The clonotype originates from a male donor with early-stage non-small cell lung cancer. The rearrangement joins TRBV4-2 to TRBJ2-7; 13 bases fit TRBD2. The CDR3 nucleotides read TGTGCCAGCAGCCAAGGCGGACTAGCGGGAGTAGGCGAGCAGTACTTC. Translated: CASSQGGLAGVGEQYF.